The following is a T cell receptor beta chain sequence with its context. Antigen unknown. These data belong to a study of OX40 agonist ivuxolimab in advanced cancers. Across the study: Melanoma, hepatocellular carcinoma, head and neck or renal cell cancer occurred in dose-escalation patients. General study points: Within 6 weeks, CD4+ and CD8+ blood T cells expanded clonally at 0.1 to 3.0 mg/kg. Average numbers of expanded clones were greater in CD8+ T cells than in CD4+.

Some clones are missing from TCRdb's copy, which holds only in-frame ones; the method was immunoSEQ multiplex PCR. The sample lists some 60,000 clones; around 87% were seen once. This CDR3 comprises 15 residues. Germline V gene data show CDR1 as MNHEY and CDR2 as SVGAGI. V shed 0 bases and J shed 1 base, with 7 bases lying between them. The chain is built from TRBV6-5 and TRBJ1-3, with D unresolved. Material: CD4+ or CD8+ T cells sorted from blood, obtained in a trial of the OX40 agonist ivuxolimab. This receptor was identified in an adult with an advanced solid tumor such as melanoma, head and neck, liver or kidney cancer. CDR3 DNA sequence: TGTGCCAGCAGTTACTCGATCCAATCTGGAAACACCATATATTTT. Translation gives CASSYSIQSGNTIYF.